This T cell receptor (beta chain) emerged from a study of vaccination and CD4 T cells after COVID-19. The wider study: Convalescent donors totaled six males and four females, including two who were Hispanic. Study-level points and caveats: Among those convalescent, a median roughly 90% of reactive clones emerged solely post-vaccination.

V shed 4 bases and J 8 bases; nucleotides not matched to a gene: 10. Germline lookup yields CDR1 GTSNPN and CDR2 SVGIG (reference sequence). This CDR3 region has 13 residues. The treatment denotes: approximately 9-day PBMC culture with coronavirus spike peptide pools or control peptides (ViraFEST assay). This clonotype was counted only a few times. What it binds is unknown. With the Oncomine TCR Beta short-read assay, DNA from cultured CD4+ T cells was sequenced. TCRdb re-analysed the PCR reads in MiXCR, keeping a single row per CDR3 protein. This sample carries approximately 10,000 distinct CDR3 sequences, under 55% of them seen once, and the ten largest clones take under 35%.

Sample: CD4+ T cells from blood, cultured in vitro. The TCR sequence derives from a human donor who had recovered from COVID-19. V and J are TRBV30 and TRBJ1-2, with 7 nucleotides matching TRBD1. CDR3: CAWNVGTGDGYTF. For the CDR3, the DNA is TGTGCCTGGAATGTCGGAACAGGGGACGGCTACACCTTC.